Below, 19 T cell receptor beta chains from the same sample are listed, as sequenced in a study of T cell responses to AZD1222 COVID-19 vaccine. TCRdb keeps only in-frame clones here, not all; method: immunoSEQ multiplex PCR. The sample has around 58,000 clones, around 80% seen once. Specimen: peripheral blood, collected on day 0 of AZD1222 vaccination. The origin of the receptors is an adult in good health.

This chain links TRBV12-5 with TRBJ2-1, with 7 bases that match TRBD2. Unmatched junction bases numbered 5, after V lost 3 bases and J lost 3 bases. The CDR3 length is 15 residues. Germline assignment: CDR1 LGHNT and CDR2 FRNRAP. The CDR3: CASGFGVAGYNEQFF. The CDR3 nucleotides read TGTGCTAGTGGTTTCGGGGTAGCGGGCTACAATGAGCAGTTCTTC.

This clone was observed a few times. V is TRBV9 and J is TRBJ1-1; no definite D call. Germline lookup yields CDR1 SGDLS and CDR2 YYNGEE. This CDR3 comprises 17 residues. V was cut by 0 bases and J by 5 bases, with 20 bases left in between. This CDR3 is CASSVDAQILGHTEAFF. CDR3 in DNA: TGTGCCAGCAGCGTAGATGCACAAATTCTAGGGCATACTGAAGCTTTCTTT.

The CDR3 spells CASSPISGSGTGELFF. The CDR3 DNA sequence: TGTGCCAGCAGCCCAATTAGCGGGAGTGGCACCGGGGAGCTGTTTTTT. This chain joins TRBV11-2 and TRBJ2-2, with TRBD2 identical over 9 bases. Germline V CDR1 and CDR2: SGHAT, FQNNGV. This CDR3 spans 16 amino acids. Losses at the gene ends were 5 bases for V and 4 bases for J; bases not matched to a gene: 8.

CDR3 in amino acids: CASSPHDSSRDTQYF. CDR3 bases: TGTGCCAGCAGCCCCCATGACTCTAGCCGCGATACGCAGTATTTT. This sequence joins TRBV7-6 and TRBJ2-3, with a weak D call TRBD2 (5 bases). CDR1 and CDR2 (germline): SGHVS, FNYEAQ. CDR3 length: 15 amino acids. Trimming removed 5 bases at V and 6 bases at J, with 18 bases between.

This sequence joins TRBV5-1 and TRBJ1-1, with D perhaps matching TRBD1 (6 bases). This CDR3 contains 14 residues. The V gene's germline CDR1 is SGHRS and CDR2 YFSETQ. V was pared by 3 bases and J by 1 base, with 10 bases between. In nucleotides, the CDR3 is TGCGCCAGCAGCTCCCCAGGGGCGAACACTGAAGCTTTCTTT. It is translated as CASSSPGANTEAFF.

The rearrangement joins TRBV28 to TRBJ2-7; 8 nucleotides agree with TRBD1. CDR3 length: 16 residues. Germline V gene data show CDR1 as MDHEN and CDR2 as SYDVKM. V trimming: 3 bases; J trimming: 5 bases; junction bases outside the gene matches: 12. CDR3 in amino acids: CASSLTGAGAFHEQYF. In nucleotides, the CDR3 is TGTGCCAGCAGTTTGACAGGGGCCGGCGCGTTCCACGAGCAGTACTTC. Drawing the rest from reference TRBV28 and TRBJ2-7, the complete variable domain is DVKVTQSSRYLVKRTGEKVFLECVQDMDHENMFWYRQDPGLGLRLIYFSYDVKMKEKGDIPEGYSVSREKKERFSLILESASTNQTSMYLCASSLTGAGAFHEQYFGPGTRLTVT.

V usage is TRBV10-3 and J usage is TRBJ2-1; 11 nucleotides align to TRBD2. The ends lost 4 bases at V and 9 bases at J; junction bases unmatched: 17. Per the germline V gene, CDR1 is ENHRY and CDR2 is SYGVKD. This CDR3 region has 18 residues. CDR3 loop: CAISVRENSGRALGEQFF. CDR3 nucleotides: TGTGCCATCAGTGTGCGGGAAAATAGCGGGAGGGCCCTCGGTGAGCAGTTCTTC.

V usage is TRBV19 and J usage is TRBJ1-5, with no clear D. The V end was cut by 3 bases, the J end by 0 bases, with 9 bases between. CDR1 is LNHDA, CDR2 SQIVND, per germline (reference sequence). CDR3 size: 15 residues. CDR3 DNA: TGTGCCAGTAGTATTTTGGGGATTAGCAATCAGCCCCAGCATTTT. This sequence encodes CASSILGISNQPQHF.

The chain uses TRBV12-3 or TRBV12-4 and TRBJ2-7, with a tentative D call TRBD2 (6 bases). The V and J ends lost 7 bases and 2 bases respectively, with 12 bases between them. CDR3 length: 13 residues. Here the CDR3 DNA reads TGTGCCAGCAACCCGGGACTTGCCTACGAGCAGTACTTC. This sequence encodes CASNPGLAYEQYF.

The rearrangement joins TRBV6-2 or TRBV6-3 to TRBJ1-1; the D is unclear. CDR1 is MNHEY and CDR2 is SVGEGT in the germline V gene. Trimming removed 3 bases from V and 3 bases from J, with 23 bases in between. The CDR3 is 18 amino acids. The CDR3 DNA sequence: TGTGCCAGCAGTTATCCCGACCGGGGATGGGGTCTGGACACTGAAGCTTTCTTT. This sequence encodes CASSYPDRGWGLDTEAFF.

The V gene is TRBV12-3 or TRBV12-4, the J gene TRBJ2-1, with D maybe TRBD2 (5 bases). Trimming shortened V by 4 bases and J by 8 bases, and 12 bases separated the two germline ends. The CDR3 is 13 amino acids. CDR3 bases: TGTGCCAGCAGTTCCTCTAGCAGCGATGAGCAGTTCTTC. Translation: CASSSSSSDEQFF.

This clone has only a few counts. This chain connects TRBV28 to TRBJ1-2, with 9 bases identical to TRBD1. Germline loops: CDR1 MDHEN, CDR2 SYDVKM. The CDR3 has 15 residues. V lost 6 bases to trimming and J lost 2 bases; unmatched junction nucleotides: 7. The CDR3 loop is CASSLLGTGNYGYTF. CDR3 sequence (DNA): TGTGCCAGCAGCCTACTTGGGACAGGGAACTATGGCTACACCTTC.

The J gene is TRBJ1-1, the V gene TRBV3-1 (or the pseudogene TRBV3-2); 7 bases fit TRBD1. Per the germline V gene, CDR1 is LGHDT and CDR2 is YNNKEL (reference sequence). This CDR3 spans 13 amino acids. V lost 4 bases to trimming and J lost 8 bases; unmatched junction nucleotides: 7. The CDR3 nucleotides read TGTGCCAGCAGCCCCCGACAGGGCAGAGAAGCTTTCTTT. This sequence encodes CASSPRQGREAFF.

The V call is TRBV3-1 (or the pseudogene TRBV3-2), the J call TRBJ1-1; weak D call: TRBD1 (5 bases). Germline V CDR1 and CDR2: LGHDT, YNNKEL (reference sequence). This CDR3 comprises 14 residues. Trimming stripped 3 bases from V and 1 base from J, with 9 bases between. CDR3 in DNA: TGTGCCAGCAGCCATGAGGGGCGGAACACTGAAGCTTTCTTT. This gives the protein CASSHEGRNTEAFF.

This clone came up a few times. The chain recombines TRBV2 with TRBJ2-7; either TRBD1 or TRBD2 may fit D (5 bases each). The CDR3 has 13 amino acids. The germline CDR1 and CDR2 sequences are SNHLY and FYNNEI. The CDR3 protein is CASGGVGSHEQYV. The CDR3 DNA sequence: TGTGCCAGCGGGGGAGTGGGCTCCCACGAGCAGTACGTC.

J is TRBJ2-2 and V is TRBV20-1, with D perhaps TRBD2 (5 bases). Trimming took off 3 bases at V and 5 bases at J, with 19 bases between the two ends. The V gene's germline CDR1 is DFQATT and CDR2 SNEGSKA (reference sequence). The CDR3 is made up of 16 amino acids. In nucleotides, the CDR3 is TGCAGTGCTAGTCGCCTCCGGGGATCTGGAACCGGGGAGCTGTTTTTT. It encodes CSASRLRGSGTGELFF.

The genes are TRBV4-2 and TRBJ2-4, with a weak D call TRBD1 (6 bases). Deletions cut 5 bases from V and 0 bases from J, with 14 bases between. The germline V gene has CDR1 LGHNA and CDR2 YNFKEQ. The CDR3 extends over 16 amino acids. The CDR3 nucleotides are TGTGCCAGCAGCGAAAACCAGGGGTTAGCCAAAAACATTCAGTACTTC. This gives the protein CASSENQGLAKNIQYF.

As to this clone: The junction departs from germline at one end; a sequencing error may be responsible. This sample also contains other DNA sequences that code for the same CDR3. The CDR3 sequence is CASSYRWQGYHEQYF. The CDR3 nucleotides are TGTGCCAGTAGTTACCGGTGGCAGGGTTACCACGAGCAGTACTTC. The chain uses TRBV6-5 and TRBJ2-7, with a tentative D call TRBD1 (5 bases). The germline CDR1 and CDR2 sequences are MNHEY and SVGAGI. The CDR3 is 15 amino acids.

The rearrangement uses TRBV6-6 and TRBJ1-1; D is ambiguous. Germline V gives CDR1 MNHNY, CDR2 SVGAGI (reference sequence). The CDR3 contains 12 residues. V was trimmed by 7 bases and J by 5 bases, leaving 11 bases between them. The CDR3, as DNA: TGTGCCAGCACTCCGGGTTTGACTGAAGCTTTCTTT. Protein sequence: CASTPGLTEAFF.